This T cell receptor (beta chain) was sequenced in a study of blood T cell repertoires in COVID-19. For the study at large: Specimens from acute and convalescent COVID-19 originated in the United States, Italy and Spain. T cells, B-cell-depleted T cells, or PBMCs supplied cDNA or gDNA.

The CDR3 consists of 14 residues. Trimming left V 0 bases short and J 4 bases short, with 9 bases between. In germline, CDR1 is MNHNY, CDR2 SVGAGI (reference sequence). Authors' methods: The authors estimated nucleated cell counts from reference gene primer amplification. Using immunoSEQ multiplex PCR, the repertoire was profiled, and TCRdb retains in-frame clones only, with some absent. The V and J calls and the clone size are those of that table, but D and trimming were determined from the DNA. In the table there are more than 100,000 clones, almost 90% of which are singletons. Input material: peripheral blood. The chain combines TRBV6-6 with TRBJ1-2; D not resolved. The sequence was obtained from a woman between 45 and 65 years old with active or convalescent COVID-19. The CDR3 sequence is CASSYSQNLYGYTF. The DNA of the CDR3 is TGTGCCAGCAGTTACTCCCAGAACCTCTATGGCTACACCTTC.